Listed here are 10 T cell receptor beta chains from one sample, sequenced in a study of T-cell memory formation after mild COVID-19. TCRdb used MiXCR to reprocess the 5' RACE reads, holding one entry per CDR3 protein. The profile shows 300,000 to 350,000 distinct CDR3 sequences, 13% of them singletons. The sample taken for sequencing was PBMCs or a T cell subset sorted from them (not recorded which). Source of these receptors: a man aged 18 to 29 who had mild COVID-19 (a few samples of this study predate the infection). Cell type and time point are not known.

The sample holds a few counts of this clonotype. The V call is TRBV6-4, the J call TRBJ2-5, with a possible D match to TRBD2 (7 bases). The germline V and J ends were trimmed by 8 bases and 9 bases, with 22 bases remaining between them. The germline V gene encodes CDR1 MRHNA and CDR2 SNTAGT. The CDR3 contains 14 residues. As DNA, the CDR3 is TGTGCCAGCGGGGGGGGGGCCACCGGCGAGGCCCAGTACTTC. Translated, it gives CASGGGATGEAQYF.

This clonotype was seen at least ten times. V gene TRBV5-1 combines with J gene TRBJ2-2, with 7 bases that match TRBD2. CDR1 is SGHRS, CDR2 YFSETQ, per germline. Trimming cost V 4 bases and J 0 bases; bases outside gene matches: 9. The length of the CDR3 is 17 residues. The CDR3 region has the DNA TGCGCCAGCAGCGTAGGCGTAGCGGGTCCGAACACCGGGGAGCTGTTTTTT. Protein: CASSVGVAGPNTGELFF.

The V gene is TRBV24-1, the J gene TRBJ2-1, with 7 bases identical to TRBD1. The V gene's germline CDR1 is KGHDR and CDR2 SFDVKD. CDR3 size: 16 residues. V trimming: 1 base; J trimming: 1 base; junction bases outside the gene matches: 3. The CDR3 here is CATSDFKQGSYNEQFF. The CDR3 DNA is TGTGCCACCAGTGATTTTAAACAGGGGTCCTACAATGAGCAGTTCTTC.

This chain connects TRBV11-3 to TRBJ2-7; no clear D gene. Trimming took 5 bases from V and 0 from J, leaving 11 bases between them. The CDR3 length is 14 residues. The germline CDR1 and CDR2 sequences are SGHNT and YENEEA. CDR3 nucleotides: TGTGCCAGCAGCGTCATACGCCTCTCCTACGAGCAGTACTTC. Translation: CASSVIRLSYEQYF.

This clonotype has only a few counts. V gene TRBV7-6 combines with J gene TRBJ2-5; 8 bases line up with TRBD2. This CDR3 is 15 amino acids long. J gave up 3 bases and V 5 bases, and 8 bases lay outside the gene matches. Germline V gives CDR1 SGHVS, CDR2 FNYEAQ. The CDR3 sequence is CASSLRGGREETQYF. CDR3 DNA sequence: TGTGCCAGCAGCCTTCGGGGGGGCCGGGAAGAGACCCAGTACTTC. The full variable domain, completed using reference TRBV7-6 and TRBJ2-5, is GAGVSQSPRYKVTKRGQDVALRCDPISGHVSLYWYRQALGQGPEFLTYFNYEAQQDKSGLPNDRFSAERPEGSISTLTIQRTEQRDSAMYRCASSLRGGREETQYFGPGTRLLVL.

V gene TRBV28 combines with J gene TRBJ2-5; 9 bases match TRBD1. Germline assignment: CDR1 MDHEN and CDR2 SYDVKM. The CDR3 extends over 17 amino acids. With 3 bases clipped from V and 3 bases from J, the junction kept 11 bases outside the gene matches. CDR3 sequence (DNA): TGTGCCAGCAGTTTCCTGTACAGGGGGCGGACTGAAGAGACCCAGTACTTC. Protein product: CASSFLYRGRTEETQYF.

The chain joins TRBV5-4 to TRBJ2-5; 8 bases align to TRBD2. V was pared by 1 base and J by 5 bases, with 7 bases of the junction left unmatched. The CDR3 has 15 residues. Germline lookup yields CDR1 SGHNT and CDR2 YYREEE (reference sequence). In DNA form, the CDR3 reads TGTGCCAGCAGCTTGAACGGGGGGGCCTTTGAGACCCAGTACTTC. Translation gives CASSLNGGAFETQYF.

This rearrangement joins TRBV9 to TRBJ2-3; D call uncertain. Germline loops: CDR1 SGDLS, CDR2 YYNGEE. V was clipped by 3 bases and J by 3 bases, with 14 bases between them. The CDR3 is made up of 15 amino acids. The chain's CDR3 is CASSEGAGFTDTQYF. CDR3 bases: TGTGCCAGCAGCGAGGGCGCAGGATTTACAGATACGCAGTATTTT.

This sequence joins TRBV5-1 and TRBJ2-7, with 7 bases that match TRBD1. The V gene end was trimmed by 4 bases and the J gene end by 7 bases; junction bases not matched to a gene: 8. CDR1 is SGHRS and CDR2 is YFSETQ in the germline V gene. This CDR3 is 13 amino acids long. CDR3 in amino acids: CASSPATGVEQYF. In DNA form, the CDR3 reads TGCGCCAGCAGCCCGGCTACAGGGGTTGAGCAGTACTTC.

This clonotype was counted only a few times. V is TRBV6-1 and J is TRBJ1-2; D is undetermined. This CDR3 contains 11 residues. V gave up 8 bases and J gave up 8 bases, with 12 bases separating them. Germline assignment: CDR1 MNHNS and CDR2 SASEGT. CDR3 residues: CASSNPTGYTF. In nucleotides, the CDR3 is TGTGCCAGCTCTAACCCGACAGGCTACACCTTC.